One sample yielded the 11 T cell receptor beta chains listed below, sequenced in a study of shared clonotypes between healthy human individuals. Naive-designated CD8 cells lacked CD45RO, were positively enriched for CCR7, and omitted terminally differentiated effector memory CD45RA+ cells. Sequencing used immunoSEQ multiplex PCR; TCRdb keeps in-frame clones, though not all of them. The sample lists about 1.9 million clones; about 94% were seen once. The sample taken for sequencing was naive CD8+ T cells from PBMCs. The receptor source for this set is a man younger than 35 in good health. Some clones in this sample may be carry-over from other donors' samples.

The gene calls are TRBV25-1 and TRBJ2-7; D might be TRBD1 or TRBD2, each matching 5 bases. Between the trimmed V and J ends, which lost 7 bases and 5 bases, there was a span of 12 bases. This CDR3 has 12 residues. Germline assignment: CDR1 MGHDK and CDR2 SYGVNS. The CDR3 is CASTVGDDEQYF. The CDR3 region has the DNA TGTGCCAGCACAGTGGGGGACGACGAGCAGTACTTC.

As regards this clone: This same CDR3 is encoded by further DNA sequences in the sample. This chain links TRBV11-2 with TRBJ2-3, with no clear D. Germline V CDR1 and CDR2: SGHAT, FQNNGV. V was trimmed by 4 bases and J by 3 bases, leaving 2 bases between them. This CDR3 region has 11 residues. The CDR3 spells CASSYTDTQYF. CDR3 nucleotides: TGTGCCAGCAGCTATACAGATACGCAGTATTTT.

The J gene is TRBJ2-4, the V gene TRBV7-9, with D unclear. V lost 3 bases to trimming and J lost 0 bases, with 12 bases between them. The CDR3 is 16 amino acids. Germline V gene data show CDR1 as SEHNR and CDR2 as FQNEAQ (reference sequence). CDR3 in amino acids: CASSFSGTLAKNIQYF. The CDR3 nucleotides read TGTGCCAGCAGCTTCTCAGGAACGTTAGCCAAAAACATTCAGTACTTC. The full variable domain, with the rest looked up from reference TRBV7-9 and TRBJ2-4, is DTGVSQNPRHKITKRGQNVTFRCDPISEHNRLYWYRQTLGQGPEFLTYFQNEAQLEKSRLLSDRFSAERPKGSFSTLEIQRTEQGDSAMYLCASSFSGTLAKNIQYFGAGTRLSVL.

On this clone: This same CDR3 is encoded by further DNA sequences in the sample. V gene TRBV6-1 combines with J gene TRBJ2-7; possibly TRBD1 for D (6 bases). This CDR3 is 12 amino acids long. In germline, CDR1 is MNHNS, CDR2 SASEGT. The V and J ends lost 4 bases and 6 bases respectively, with 10 bases between them. The CDR3 loop reads CASSGRGSEQYF. The CDR3 DNA follows: TGTGCCAGCAGTGGCAGGGGCTCCGAGCAGTACTTC.

V and J are TRBV5-6 and TRBJ2-7; 8 positions agree with TRBD2. Germline CDR1 reads SGHDT; CDR2 reads YYEEEE. The CDR3 length is 15 residues. J lost 2 bases, V lost 5 bases, and 9 bases had no gene match. CDR3 in amino acids: CASSTGTRSPYEQYF. CDR3 DNA: TGTGCCAGCAGTACCGGGACTAGATCGCCCTACGAGCAGTACTTC.

The genes are TRBV5-8 and TRBJ2-5; D possibly matches TRBD1 or TRBD2 (5 bases each). The V gene's germline CDR1 is SGHTS and CDR2 YDEGEE. The CDR3 is 18 amino acids. V gave up 3 bases and J gave up 5 bases, with 26 bases separating them. CDR3 sequence reads: CASSWTLDPLGVWETQYF. CDR3 coding DNA: TGTGCCAGCAGCTGGACCCTCGATCCTTTGGGGGTTTGGGAGACCCAGTACTTC.

In DNA form, the CDR3 reads TGCAGCGTTGTCCTCAGACTAGCGGGAATGTCGGGTGAGCAGTTCTTC. Protein product: CSVVLRLAGMSGEQFF. The chain links TRBV29-1 to TRBJ2-1, with 11 positions matching TRBD2. The CDR3 is 16 amino acids. Germline values: CDR1 SQVTM, CDR2 ANQGSEA. V lost 4 bases and J lost 9; bases outside the gene matches: 14.

The chain recombines TRBV4-1 with TRBJ2-7, with TRBD1 matching over 11 bases. Germline V gene sequence: CDR1 MGHRA, CDR2 YSYEKL. The V and J ends lost 4 bases and 5 bases, in that order; junction bases with no gene match: 7. This CDR3 has 15 amino acids. CDR3: CASSPGQGAGDEQYF. CDR3 nucleotides: TGCGCCAGCAGCCCTGGACAGGGGGCCGGTGACGAGCAGTACTTC.

The chain carries TRBV7-2 and TRBJ2-1, with 10 bases lining up with TRBD2. The ends lost 2 bases at V and 9 bases at J; junction bases unmatched: 7. The CDR3 extends over 15 amino acids. Per germline, CDR1 SGHTA and CDR2 FQGNSA. The CDR3 DNA reads as TGTGCCAGCAGCTTATCCCGACTAGCGGGTGGTGAGCAGTTCTTC. This gives the protein CASSLSRLAGGEQFF.

J is TRBJ1-2 and V is TRBV5-6; perhaps TRBD1 as D (5 bases). In germline, CDR1 is SGHDT, CDR2 YYEEEE. The CDR3 has 15 residues. V dropped 4 bases and J dropped 5 bases, with 18 bases sitting between them. The CDR3 here is CASSPGTDPPYGYTF. DNA for the CDR3: TGTGCCAGCAGCCCAGGGACCGACCCTCCTTATGGCTACACCTTC.

The table lists this clone with a count of one. In nucleotides, the CDR3 is TGTGCCAGCAGCCCACACAGGGGGAAGGGTGAGCCCCAGCATTTT. Translated, it gives CASSPHRGKGEPQHF. The chain employs TRBV7-8 and TRBJ1-5; 8 bases align to TRBD1. The CDR3 covers 15 residues. V was pared by 5 bases and J by 8 bases, with 11 bases of the junction left unmatched. Germline V gene lookup returns CDR1 SGHVS and CDR2 FQNEAQ.